This passage covers 26 T cell receptor beta chains from one sample sequenced in a study of vaccination effects on CD4 cells after COVID-19. Some clones are missing from TCRdb's copy, which holds only in-frame ones; the method was immunoSEQ multiplex PCR. The sample holds around 66,000 clones; around 70% are singletons and the top ten take about 2.2%. CD4+ T cell isolation took place after 10 days of culture. The participants, recipients of two vaccine doses, got either BNT162b2 or mRNA-1273. These TCRs are of unknown antigen specificity. The material was CD4+ T cells from PBMCs cultured without peptide, obtained after COVID-19 vaccination. These receptors originate from a human donor who received a COVID-19 vaccine.

This chain connects TRBV2 to TRBJ2-5; the D gene could be TRBD1 or TRBD2 (5 bases each). Germline CDR1 and CDR2: SNHLY and FYNNEI. V gave up 4 bases and J gave up 6 bases, with 9 bases separating them. The CDR3 length is 12 residues. The CDR3 sequence: CASSVEGKTQYF. The CDR3 DNA sequence: TGTGCCAGCAGTGTTGAGGGGAAGACCCAGTACTTC.

The V and J genes are TRBV5-4 and TRBJ2-3; possibly TRBD1 or TRBD2 for D (6 bases each). Germline V gives CDR1 SGHNT, CDR2 YYREEE (reference sequence). Trimming took 1 base from V and 0 from J, leaving 9 bases between them. This CDR3 spans 15 amino acids. The chain's CDR3 is CASSLQGRSTDTQYF. DNA of the CDR3: TGTGCCAGCAGCTTGCAGGGGAGGAGCACAGATACGCAGTATTTT.

This chain joins TRBV14 and TRBJ2-1, with D perhaps assigned TRBD1 or TRBD2 (6 bases each). Germline V lookup: CDR1 SGHDN, CDR2 FVKESK. With 1 base removed from V and 9 bases from J, the gap between germline ends came to 13 bases. CDR3 size: 14 residues. As DNA, the CDR3 is TGTGCCAGCAGCCAAGGGGGGGCGACGGGTGAGCAGTTCTTC. Its translation is CASSQGGATGEQFF.

J is TRBJ1-5 and V is TRBV24-1; 8 bases fit TRBD1. Germline-derived CDR1 and CDR2 are KGHDR and SFDVKD. The CDR3 runs 15 residues. Germline trimming cut 3 bases from V and 7 bases from J; bases unmatched to any gene: 7. The DNA of the CDR3 is TGTGCCACCAGTGATCCTGGGACAGGAGGACAGCCCCAGCATTTT. This sequence encodes CATSDPGTGGQPQHF.

This clone has a handful of counts. The chain carries TRBV9 and TRBJ1-1; TRBD1 might be the D (5 bases). Deletions cut 1 base from V and 1 base from J, with 5 bases between. Looked up from germline, CDR1 is SGDLS and CDR2 is YYNGEE. The CDR3 runs to 13 residues. CDR3 in DNA: TGTGCCAGCAGCGTACAGGGGAACACTGAAGCTTTCTTT. Translated: CASSVQGNTEAFF. Full variable domain (outside the CDR3, taken from reference TRBV9 and TRBJ1-1): DSGVTQTPKHLITATGQRVTLRCSPRSGDLSVYWYQQSLDQGLQFLIQYYNGEERAKGNILERFSAQQFPDLHSELNLSSLELGDSALYFCASSVQGNTEAFFGQGTRLTVV.

The V and J genes are TRBV3-1 (or the pseudogene TRBV3-2) and TRBJ1-1; D call uncertain. V was clipped by 1 base and J by 7 bases, with 7 bases between them. This CDR3 region has 12 residues. Germline CDR1 is LGHDT and CDR2 is YNNKEL (reference sequence). As DNA, the CDR3 is TGTGCCAGCAGCCAAGGGACCGTTGAAGCTTTCTTT. Protein product: CASSQGTVEAFF.

V usage is TRBV5-1 and J usage is TRBJ1-6; 9 bases line up with TRBD1. Germline V gene lookup returns CDR1 SGHRS and CDR2 YFSETQ. V shed 4 bases and J 7 bases; nucleotides not matched to a gene: 3. The CDR3 has 14 residues. Written as DNA, the CDR3 is TGCGCCAGCAGCGGGGACAGGGCGAATTCACCCCTCCACTTT. Translating gives CASSGDRANSPLHF.

This clone has only a few counts. J is TRBJ1-5 and V is TRBV5-8; a possible D gene is TRBD1 (5 bases). CDR3 length equals 15 residues. Trimming took off 4 bases at V and 0 bases at J, with 11 bases between the two ends. CDR1 and CDR2 from the germline V gene are SGHTS and YDEGEE. CDR3 region: CASSPGLGSNQPQHF. In DNA form, the CDR3 reads TGTGCCAGCAGCCCGGGACTGGGTAGCAATCAGCCCCAGCATTTT.

This chain connects TRBV5-1 to TRBJ2-1; D is undetermined. The CDR3 contains 13 residues. The germline V gene has CDR1 SGHRS and CDR2 YFSETQ. Deletions cut 0 bases from V and 4 bases from J, with 5 bases between. CDR3 in amino acids: CASSLGNYNEQFF. In DNA form, the CDR3 reads TGCGCCAGCAGCTTGGGCAATTACAATGAGCAGTTCTTC.

The rearrangement uses TRBV30 and TRBJ1-3; D is unclear. Germline V gene data show CDR1 as GTSNPN and CDR2 as SVGIG (reference sequence). The CDR3 runs 15 residues. Between the trimmed V and J ends, which lost 4 bases and 0 bases, there was a span of 13 bases. CDR3 region: CAWTRTGNSGNTIYF. The DNA of the CDR3 is TGTGCCTGGACCCGGACCGGAAACTCTGGAAACACCATATATTTT. The full variable domain, with the rest looked up from reference TRBV30 and TRBJ1-3, is SQTIHQWPATLVQPVGSPLSLECTVEGTSNPNLYWYRQAAGRGLQLLFYSVGIGQISSEVPQNLSASRPQDRQFILSSKKLLLSDSGFYLCAWTRTGNSGNTIYFGEGSWLTVV.

The genes are TRBV5-1 and TRBJ2-3; D might be TRBD2 (5 bases). The V gene lost 4 bases and the J gene lost 3 bases, with 15 bases spanning the gap. The CDR3 loop spans 15 amino acids. In germline, CDR1 is SGHRS, CDR2 YFSETQ. CDR3 in amino acids: CASSNPSSGTDTQYF. The CDR3 DNA reads TGCGCCAGCAGCAATCCTAGCTCGGGGACAGATACGCAGTATTTT. Looking up the rest from reference TRBV5-1 and TRBJ2-3 gives the full variable domain: KAGVTQTPRYLIKTRGQQVTLSCSPISGHRSVSWYQQTPGQGLQFLFEYFSETQRNKGNFPGRFSGRQFSNSRSEMNVSTLELGDSALYLCASSNPSSGTDTQYFGPGTRLTVL.

This clone came up a few times. The chain joins TRBV21-1 to TRBJ1-1; TRBD1 is taken as the D call from the table, unchecked against the DNA. TRBV21-1 has pseudogene status. The CDR3 covers 14 residues. CDR3 loop: CASSKAFWQGLAFF. The CDR3 region has the DNA TGTGCCAGCAGCAAAGCTTTCTGGCAGGGGTTGGCTTTCTTT.

This rearrangement joins TRBV2 to TRBJ1-3; 7 nucleotides line up with TRBD1. The germline V gene encodes CDR1 SNHLY and CDR2 FYNNEI. CDR3 length equals 14 residues. The ends lost 4 bases at V and 3 bases at J; junction bases unmatched: 3. CDR3 residues: CASSGQGNGNTIYF. CDR3 nucleotides: TGTGCCAGCAGTGGACAGGGTAATGGAAACACCATATATTTT. Drawing the rest from reference TRBV2 and TRBJ1-3, the complete variable domain is EPEVTQTPSHQVTQMGQEVILRCVPISNHLYFYWYRQILGQKVEFLVSFYNNEISEKSEIFDDQFSVERPDGSNFTLKIRSTKLEDSAMYFCASSGQGNGNTIYFGEGSWLTVV.

The chain recombines TRBV6-4 with TRBJ1-1, with D possibly being TRBD1 (5 bases). V shed 4 bases and J shed 3 bases, with 12 bases lying between them. The CDR3 totals 14 residues. Germline V gene lookup returns CDR1 MRHNA and CDR2 SNTAGT. The CDR3 coding sequence is TGTGCCAGCAGTGCCCTTCGCAGGGACACTGAAGCTTTCTTT. Its protein product is CASSALRRDTEAFF.

The sample holds a few counts of this clone. The J gene is TRBJ1-5, the V gene TRBV19; 12 positions match TRBD1. Germline V CDR1 and CDR2: LNHDA, SQIVND (reference sequence). This CDR3 spans 15 amino acids. The ends lost 5 bases at V and 5 bases at J; junction bases unmatched: 4. In DNA, the CDR3 is TGTGCCAGTAGTTCGGGACAGGGGGCATATCAGCCCCAGCATTTT. This codes for CASSSGQGAYQPQHF.

This clone was observed a few times. The gene calls are TRBV30 and TRBJ1-5; TRBD1 matches at 8 bases. Per the germline V gene, CDR1 is GTSNPN and CDR2 is SVGIG (reference sequence). With 1 base clipped from V and 0 bases from J, the junction kept 8 bases outside the gene matches. The CDR3 runs 17 residues. Written as DNA, the CDR3 is TGTGCCTGGAGTGCCGACAGGGGACAATATAGCAATCAGCCCCAGCATTTT. This sequence encodes CAWSADRGQYSNQPQHF.

This chain uses TRBV19 with TRBJ1-5; D unresolved. The CDR3 length is 13 residues. V dropped 5 bases and J dropped 1 base, with 6 bases sitting between them. CDR1 is LNHDA and CDR2 is SQIVND in the germline V gene (reference sequence). The CDR3 loop is CASSLRSNQPQHF. The CDR3 DNA is TGTGCCAGTAGTCTTAGGAGCAATCAGCCCCAGCATTTT.

The chain joins TRBV12-3 or TRBV12-4 to TRBJ1-2; no definite D call. Trimming removed 3 bases at V and 2 bases at J, with 7 bases between. The CDR3 length is 13 residues. The CDR3 bases are TGTGCCAGCAGTTTTTACACAAACTATGGCTACACCTTC. This sequence encodes CASSFYTNYGYTF.

The chain links TRBV29-1 to TRBJ2-3; D gene unclear. V was trimmed by 2 bases and J by 2 bases, leaving 14 bases between them. From germline, CDR1 is SQVTM and CDR2 ANQGSEA. CDR3 size: 15 residues. This CDR3 reads CSVEILRSNTDTQYF. The CDR3 nucleotides are TGCAGCGTTGAAATCCTGAGGAGTAACACAGATACGCAGTATTTT.

This chain links TRBV30 with TRBJ1-5; tentatively, D is TRBD1 (5 bases). Trimming shortened V by 0 bases and J by 6 bases, and 15 bases separated the two germline ends. Per the germline V gene, CDR1 is GTSNPN and CDR2 is SVGIG (reference sequence). This CDR3 has 15 amino acids. The CDR3 DNA reads TGTGCCTGGAGTGTCGCCCAGGGATTTGGTCAGCCCCAGCATTTT. Amino acid sequence: CAWSVAQGFGQPQHF.

This chain joins TRBV7-9 and TRBJ1-2; a weak D match, TRBD1 (5 bases). This CDR3 spans 16 amino acids. Germline V CDR1 and CDR2: SEHNR, FQNEAQ (reference sequence). Trimming left V 3 bases short and J 0 bases short, with 14 bases between. Here the CDR3 reads CASSFRQPIANYGYTF. CDR3 in DNA: TGTGCCAGCAGCTTTCGACAGCCGATAGCTAACTATGGCTACACCTTC.

The chain combines TRBV6-5 with TRBJ1-2; 9 nucleotides line up with TRBD1. The V and J ends lost 5 bases and 8 bases, in that order; junction bases with no gene match: 9. This CDR3 has 14 amino acids. CDR1 is MNHEY and CDR2 is SVGAGI in the germline V gene. The CDR3 sequence: CASSPGQGFRGYTF. The CDR3 region has the DNA TGTGCCAGCAGTCCAGGACAGGGGTTTAGGGGCTACACCTTC.

This clone appeared a few times. The V and J genes are TRBV7-8 and TRBJ2-7, with TRBD2 matching over 13 bases. With 5 bases clipped from V and 7 bases from J, the junction kept 5 bases outside the gene matches. The CDR3 is made up of 14 amino acids. The germline V gene has CDR1 SGHVS and CDR2 FQNEAQ. CDR3 region: CASSRGLAGVEQYV. The CDR3 nucleotides are TGTGCCAGCAGCCGTGGACTAGCGGGGGTAGAGCAGTACGTC.

The chain couples TRBV6-6 to TRBJ2-7; 11 nucleotides match TRBD1. V shed 0 bases, J shed 3 bases, and the junction held 4 bases outside the gene matches. The CDR3 spans 16 residues. Germline-derived CDR1 and CDR2 are MNHNY and SVGAGI (reference sequence). CDR3 sequence: CASSYSSGTGGYEQYV. Here the CDR3 DNA reads TGTGCCAGCAGTTACTCGTCCGGGACAGGGGGCTACGAGCAGTACGTC.

This chain uses TRBV12-3 or TRBV12-4 with TRBJ1-2; TRBD1 matches 7 bases. V shed 11 bases, J shed 2 bases, and the junction held 5 bases outside the gene matches. The CDR3 totals 12 residues. CDR3 nucleotide sequence: TGTGCCTTGAGGGGGCTAAACTATGGCTACACCTTC. Its translation: CALRGLNYGYTF.

This chain uses TRBV5-4 with TRBJ2-5; 8 nucleotides align to TRBD2. The ends lost 4 bases at V and 4 bases at J; junction bases unmatched: 9. Germline V gene sequence: CDR1 SGHNT, CDR2 YYREEE (reference sequence). This CDR3 contains 15 residues. In nucleotides, the CDR3 is TGTGCCAGCAGCCCCGCCGGGGGGGCCGGAGAGACCCAGTACTTC. This encodes CASSPAGGAGETQYF.